The following is a TCR beta chain sequence with its context. Antigen: not known. This sample is drawn from a study of long-term antiretroviral therapy in people with HIV. Assay version v3.0 of immunoSEQ was used, and it was run at survey level. Generated by immunoSEQ multiplex PCR, the TCRdb table keeps only in-frame clones and is missing some. The data show some 16,000 clones, with roughly 92% seen just once and roughly 13% held by the top ten. Treatment of all HIV participants took place in the United States. Study-level findings and limits: ART adherence was not documented, and neither viral resistance nor therapy changes had any data. Against controls, HIV repertoires showed narrower ranges of CDR3 length. Clonal populations expanded prior to ART predominated within the repertoire at all time points.

The sequence derives from a woman aged 40 to 49 with HIV. This specimen consisted of unsorted PBMCs, obtained 0.6 years after starting antiretroviral therapy.

This CDR3 is CASSKQGYEQFF. CDR3 DNA: TGTGCCAGCAGCAAACAGGGGTATGAGCAGTTCTTC. This sequence joins TRBV7-8 and TRBJ2-1; 7 bases agree with TRBD1. This CDR3 comprises 12 residues. Looked up from germline, CDR1 is SGHVS and CDR2 is FQNEAQ. Trimming took 5 bases from V and 8 from J; bases not matched to a gene: 3.